Given below is one T cell receptor beta chain in context. The antigen is undetermined. This sample stems from a study of cytomegalovirus exposure and HLA in healthy donors. Repertoires were generated with immunoSEQ multiplex PCR, while TCRdb's copy carries only in-frame clones and drops some. Of 60,000 to 75,000 clones in the sample, roughly 94% are singletons; the top ten hold more than 6.5%. The length of the CDR3 is 12 residues. Trimming removed 0 bases at V and 9 bases at J, with 8 bases between. The V gene's germline CDR1 is SEHNR and CDR2 FQNEAQ (reference sequence). Study observations and caveats: Clusters of TCRs from the first cohort tended to co-occur in the roughly 120 validation repertoires (as a later analysis found).

The receptor was derived from a woman aged 18-35 years in good health and CMV-seropositive. This chain connects TRBV7-9 to TRBJ1-1; D not certain. Sequencing was performed on PBMCs. The CDR3 spells CASSLAQQQAFF. In DNA, the CDR3 is TGTGCCAGCAGCTTAGCACAGCAACAAGCTTTCTTT.